The 18 T cell receptor beta chains given below trace back to one sample, sequenced in a study of T cells in Graves' hyperthyroidism and ophthalmopathy. The source material, RNA transcripts, was used to amplify TCR beta CDR3 regions. When the TCR CDR3 underwent first-round RT-PCR, the HTBI primer set was used. TCRdb redid the calling of the multiplex PCR reads with MiXCR, one entry per CDR3 protein. Counted here are around 500,000 distinct CDR3 sequences, over 13% occurring once; the ten biggest clones make up less than 20%. Sequenced input: blood. All receptors come from a woman in her late teens or twenties with Graves' hyperthyroidism.

This clonotype was recorded at least ten times. The chain is built from TRBV20-1 and TRBJ2-3; 9 bases line up with TRBD2. This CDR3 region has 17 residues. Looked up from germline, CDR1 is DFQATT and CDR2 is SNEGSKA (reference sequence). Trimming cost V 2 bases and J 6 bases; bases outside gene matches: 15. The CDR3 protein is CSARTWSVAGVPDTQYF. CDR3 DNA sequence: TGCAGTGCTAGAACGTGGTCGGTAGCGGGAGTCCCCGATACGCAGTATTTT.

This clonotype was seen ten or more times. The chain has TRBV11-2 and TRBJ1-2; D unclear. V lost 5 bases and J lost 6, with 13 bases in between. The CDR3 extends over 13 amino acids. The germline V gene has CDR1 SGHAT and CDR2 FQNNGV. The CDR3 loop is CASSQTVKDGYTF. The CDR3 DNA sequence: TGTGCCAGCAGCCAGACGGTGAAGGATGGCTACACCTTC.

As for this clonotype: This may be a read error: a much more frequent sequence differs by one nucleotide. The V and J genes are TRBV19 and TRBJ2-1, with D perhaps TRBD2 (5 bases). This CDR3 has 20 residues. Trimming left V 7 bases short and J 2 bases short, with 30 bases between. Germline V gene sequence: CDR1 LNHDA, CDR2 SQIVND (reference sequence). The CDR3 DNA sequence: TGTGCCAGTACTAAGACGAAGCGGATACGGCCCAAGAGCCCCTACAATGAGCAGTTCTTC. The encoded protein is CASTKTKRIRPKSPYNEQFF.

The rearrangement links TRBV20-1 to TRBJ1-5, with D possibly matching TRBD1 (6 bases). V gave up 1 base and J gave up 1 base, with 8 bases separating them. The CDR3 contains 14 residues. The germline CDR1 and CDR2 sequences are DFQATT and SNEGSKA (reference sequence). CDR3 loop: CSARGGGSNQPQHF. In nucleotides, the CDR3 is TGCAGTGCTAGAGGAGGGGGGAGCAATCAGCCCCAGCATTTT.

With respect to this clonotype: Because the CDR3 is missing its conserved closing phenylalanine or tryptophan, this is likely a read error. This chain joins TRBV7-3 and TRBJ2-3; D remains ambiguous. Looked up from germline, CDR1 is SGHTA and CDR2 is FQGTGA. V gave up 5 bases and J gave up 2 bases, with 5 bases separating them. The CDR3 is 12 residues long. The CDR3 sequence is CASSTYTDTQYS. The CDR3 nucleotides are TGTGCCAGCAGCACTTACACAGATACGCAGTATTCT.

A few counts support this clonotype. The chain combines TRBV12-3 or TRBV12-4 with TRBJ2-7, with D possibly matching TRBD1 (5 bases). With 2 bases removed from V and 7 bases from J, the gap between germline ends came to 15 bases. The CDR3 runs to 14 residues. The CDR3 nucleotides are TGTGCCAGCAGTTTACATGGGGCAGTGGGTGAGCAGTACGTC. Translation gives CASSLHGAVGEQYV.

The chain employs TRBV19 and TRBJ1-3; 8 bases fit TRBD1. Germline lookup yields CDR1 LNHDA and CDR2 SQIVND (reference sequence). V lost 8 bases and J lost 4; bases outside the gene matches: 4. This CDR3 has 13 residues. The CDR3 loop reads CASRQGLGNTIYF. The CDR3 DNA follows: TGTGCCAGTCGACAGGGGTTGGGAAACACCATATATTTT.

This clonotype was picked up many times. CDR3 in DNA: TGTGCCAGCACCTGGGACAGCTCAAATCAGCCCCAGCATTTT. The encoded protein is CASTWDSSNQPQHF. The gene calls are TRBV2 and TRBJ1-5, with 7 nucleotides matching TRBD1. This CDR3 contains 14 residues. Germline V lookup: CDR1 SNHLY, CDR2 FYNNEI. Trimming took 7 bases from V and 4 from J; bases not matched to a gene: 7.

This clonotype was detected many times. The J gene is TRBJ2-1, the V gene TRBV12-3 or TRBV12-4; D remains unclear. The CDR3 contains 15 residues. V was shortened by 1 base and J by 6 bases, with 13 bases between the two germline ends. The CDR3 loop reads CASSLESLNFNEQFF. The DNA for the CDR3 is TGTGCCAGCAGTTTAGAGTCGCTAAATTTCAATGAGCAGTTCTTC.

This clonotype was recorded at least ten times. The gene calls are TRBV30 and TRBJ2-7; 9 bases are a match to TRBD1. CDR3 size: 12 residues. V was pared by 5 bases and J by 1 base, with 0 bases of the junction left unmatched. Germline CDR1 is GTSNPN and CDR2 is SVGIG (reference sequence). The CDR3 DNA reads as TGTGCCTGGGGACAGGGGTCCTACGAGCAGTACGTC. The encoded protein is CAWGQGSYEQYV.

This clonotype was observed at least ten times. The chain couples TRBV27 to TRBJ1-1; D possibly corresponds to TRBD1 (6 bases). The CDR3 covers 13 residues. V shed 2 bases and J shed 4 bases, with 8 bases lying between them. Germline lookup yields CDR1 MNHEY and CDR2 SMNVEV (reference sequence). CDR3 region: CASSLGRGTEAFF. The CDR3 nucleotides read TGTGCCAGCAGTTTAGGCAGGGGCACTGAAGCTTTCTTT.

This clonotype appeared many times. The chain employs TRBV24-1 and TRBJ1-2, with D uncertain. Deletions cut 3 bases from V and 4 bases from J, with 5 bases between. The CDR3 spans 12 residues. Germline values: CDR1 KGHDR, CDR2 SFDVKD. CDR3 sequence (DNA): TGTGCCACCAGTGATCCCTTCTATGGCTACACCTTC. Translation gives CATSDPFYGYTF.

V gene TRBV5-1 combines with J gene TRBJ1-1, with 7 bases identical to TRBD1. The CDR3 is made up of 16 amino acids. Germline CDR1 is SGHRS and CDR2 is YFSETQ. With V trimmed by 0 bases and J by 1 base, 6 bases remained unmatched. CDR3 sequence: CASSLGTGFGNTEAFF. The CDR3 DNA follows: TGCGCCAGCAGCTTGGGGACAGGTTTCGGGAACACTGAAGCTTTCTTT.

Worth noting for this clonotype: A much bigger clone sits one base away, suggesting this may be a read error. Because it lacks the conserved phenylalanine or tryptophan at the end, this CDR3 is likely a read error. CDR3 region: CASSLRISAWLYEQYL. For the CDR3, the DNA is TGTGCCAGCAGCCTCCGGATCTCGGCTTGGTTGTACGAGCAGTACCTC. The V call is TRBV5-6, the J call TRBJ2-7; the D is unclear. The CDR3 is 16 residues long. V dropped 4 bases and J dropped 4 bases, with 21 bases sitting between them. The germline gives CDR1 SGHDT, CDR2 YYEEEE.

In its sample, this clonotype was seen many times. The J gene is TRBJ1-2, the V gene TRBV10-3, with D possibly TRBD1 on 5 matching bases. V dropped 4 bases and J dropped 7 bases, with 19 bases sitting between them. This CDR3 has 15 amino acids. CDR1 ENHRY and CDR2 SYGVKD come from the germline V gene. This chain's CDR3 is CAISGAGLTRFGYTF. For the CDR3, the DNA is TGTGCCATCAGTGGTGCGGGACTCACGCGTTTTGGCTACACCTTC.

This clonotype came up once. This chain uses TRBV7-9 with TRBJ1-3; 7 bases match TRBD1. Germline V gene sequence: CDR1 SEHNR, CDR2 FQNEAQ (reference sequence). CDR3 size: 15 residues. Losses at the gene ends were 5 bases for V and 1 base for J; bases not matched to a gene: 5. In nucleotides, the CDR3 is TGTGCCAGCAGCCAAGTGACAGGGTCTGGAAACACCATATATTTT. Its translation: CASSQVTGSGNTIYF.

J is TRBJ2-6 and V is TRBV7-9; D possibly corresponds to TRBD1 (6 bases). The CDR3 loop spans 19 amino acids. V was clipped by 5 bases and J by 0 bases, with 20 bases between them. Germline lookup yields CDR1 SEHNR and CDR2 FQNEAQ (reference sequence). CDR3: CASSPTYLRQASGANVLTF. The CDR3 DNA is TGTGCCAGCAGCCCAACCTACTTAAGACAGGCCTCTGGGGCCAACGTCCTGACTTTC.

This clonotype was seen many times. The chain has TRBV2 and TRBJ1-2, with D perhaps matching TRBD1 (6 bases). This CDR3 region has 15 residues. Between the trimmed V and J ends, which lost 5 bases and 7 bases, there was a span of 20 bases. Germline CDR1 reads SNHLY; CDR2 reads FYNNEI. CDR3 loop: CASSIQEQGMGGYTF. The CDR3 bases are TGTGCCAGCAGTATCCAGGAGCAGGGGATGGGTGGCTACACCTTC.